Below are 29 T cell receptor beta chains sequenced from a single sample in a study of graft-versus-host responses after intestinal transplantation. Measured with immunoSEQ multiplex PCR; TCRdb has only the in-frame clones, and not every one. Among around 95,000 clones listed, about 88% were seen once. These receptors' antigens are unknown. The input for sequencing was unstimulated CD4+ T cells sorted from spleen or lymph node cells, taken before transplant. Every receptor here comes from a human donor who was the organ donor for an intestinal transplant.

The rearrangement links TRBV11-2 to TRBJ1-1; D uncertain. Per the germline V gene, CDR1 is SGHAT and CDR2 is FQNNGV. The CDR3 totals 15 residues. V was cut by 1 base and J by 4 bases, with 13 bases left in between. The CDR3 region is CASSLGSGWGTEAFF. Written as DNA, the CDR3 is TGTGCCAGCAGCTTAGGGTCAGGTTGGGGCACTGAAGCTTTCTTT.

The chain has TRBV28 and TRBJ2-7, with TRBD1 as a possible D gene (6 bases). Trimming took 8 bases from V and 0 from J, leaving 20 bases between them. Germline V gene data show CDR1 as MDHEN and CDR2 as SYDVKM. This CDR3 contains 16 residues. CDR3 in amino acids: CASGWNRVPFSYEQYF. In DNA, the CDR3 is TGTGCCAGCGGGTGGAACAGGGTTCCCTTCTCCTACGAGCAGTACTTC.

J is TRBJ1-6 and V is TRBV9, with D tentatively TRBD1 (5 bases). CDR3 length: 13 residues. The germline gives CDR1 SGDLS, CDR2 YYNGEE. V was trimmed by 2 bases and J by 10 bases, leaving 10 bases between them. The CDR3 DNA follows: TGTGCCAGCAGCGTTAGTAGGGACTCACCCCTCCACTTT. This gives the protein CASSVSRDSPLHF.

The J gene is TRBJ1-5, the V gene TRBV11-2, with D possibly being TRBD1 (5 bases). Trimming shortened V by 1 base and J by 2 bases, and 9 bases separated the two germline ends. The CDR3 runs 15 residues. CDR1 SGHAT and CDR2 FQNNGV come from the germline V gene. The CDR3 reads CASSLVAGGNQPQHF. CDR3 nucleotides: TGTGCCAGCAGCTTAGTCGCGGGGGGCAATCAGCCCCAGCATTTT.

J is TRBJ2-4 and V is TRBV29-1; 12 bases map to TRBD2. After removal of 7 bases from V and 0 bases from J, the junction contained 13 bases not matched to a gene. In germline, CDR1 is SQVTM, CDR2 ANQGSEA. CDR3 size: 18 residues. Here the CDR3 DNA reads TGCAGCGGACTAGCGGGGGTGGAGGTACTAGTAGCCAAAAACATTCAGTACTTC. It yields the protein CSGLAGVEVLVAKNIQYF.

This chain connects TRBV5-6 to TRBJ1-5, with D unclear. Trimming left V 4 bases short and J 4 bases short, with 15 bases between. The germline V gene has CDR1 SGHDT and CDR2 YYEEEE. The CDR3 has 15 amino acids. As DNA, the CDR3 is TGTGCCAGCAGCCCTGGACCTACTCTTAATCAGCCCCAGCATTTT. It specifies CASSPGPTLNQPQHF.

The CDR3, as DNA: TGTGCCAGCAGCCAGGGGAGGGAGACCCAGTACTTC. Amino acid sequence: CASSQGRETQYF. J is TRBJ2-5 and V is TRBV5-4, with D perhaps being TRBD1 or TRBD2 (6 bases each). The V end was cut by 4 bases, the J end by 5 bases, with 9 bases between. Germline V gene lookup returns CDR1 SGHNT and CDR2 YYREEE (reference sequence). This CDR3 has 12 residues.

The chain carries TRBV7-3 and TRBJ2-1; maybe TRBD1 (6 bases). The length of the CDR3 is 16 residues. CDR1 is SGHTA and CDR2 is FQGTGA in the germline V gene. V shed 2 bases and J shed 8 bases, with 19 bases lying between them. CDR3 loop: CASSLFRGSLRDEQFF. The CDR3 DNA reads TGTGCCAGCAGCTTATTCAGGGGCTCCCTTAGGGATGAGCAGTTCTTC.

The V and J genes are TRBV10-2 and TRBJ1-2; the D gene is possibly TRBD1 (6 bases). Germline V gives CDR1 WSHSY, CDR2 SAAADI. The CDR3 runs 13 residues. Trimming pared 7 bases from V and 4 bases from J, leaving 13 bases between. CDR3 DNA: TGCGCCAGCACGTGGAGGGGGAGCTATGGCTACACCTTC. This codes for CASTWRGSYGYTF.

This chain connects TRBV9 to TRBJ1-6; TRBD1 matches 7 bases. The CDR3 has 17 amino acids. With 3 bases clipped from V and 7 bases from J, the junction kept 13 bases outside the gene matches. The V gene's germline CDR1 is SGDLS and CDR2 YYNGEE. The CDR3 here is CASSGLDRRDRNSPLHF. CDR3 DNA sequence: TGTGCCAGCAGCGGGTTAGACCGGAGGGACAGAAATTCACCCCTCCACTTT.

The chain has TRBV18 and TRBJ1-1; D is undetermined. With 5 bases removed from V and 7 bases from J, the gap between germline ends came to 14 bases. The CDR3 is made up of 13 amino acids. CDR1 KGHSH and CDR2 LQKENI come from the germline V gene. The CDR3 region is CASSAGSAGEAFF. As DNA, the CDR3 is TGTGCCAGCTCAGCCGGGTCCGCGGGTGAAGCTTTCTTT.

The chain has TRBV6-5 and TRBJ1-2; 7 nucleotides align to TRBD1. The CDR3 consists of 13 residues. J was trimmed by 6 bases and V by 6 bases; bases with no gene match: 7. Germline loops: CDR1 MNHEY, CDR2 SVGAGI. The CDR3 DNA sequence: TGTGCCAGCAGCCGACAGGGAGGCGATGGCTACACCTTC. Its translation: CASSRQGGDGYTF.

This chain connects TRBV6-1 to TRBJ1-3, with D uncertain. Trimming removed 1 base from V and 0 bases from J, with 7 bases in between. Germline CDR1 is MNHNS and CDR2 is SASEGT. The CDR3 extends over 15 amino acids. CDR3 bases: TGTGCCAGCAGTGAAGGGTCCTTCTCTGGAAACACCATATATTTT. Residues: CASSEGSFSGNTIYF.

This clone was picked up a small number of times. J is TRBJ2-5 and V is TRBV19; D assignment may be TRBD1 or TRBD2 (5 bases each). The V gene lost 3 bases and the J gene lost 5 bases, with 19 bases spanning the gap. In germline, CDR1 is LNHDA, CDR2 SQIVND (reference sequence). There are 16 residues in the CDR3. The CDR3 nucleotides are TGTGCCAGTAGTATCGGGTCGGTGTCGGGGCTGGAGACCCAGTACTTC. Protein product: CASSIGSVSGLETQYF. Together with reference TRBV19 and TRBJ2-5, the CDR3 gives the full variable domain: DGGITQSPKYLFRKEGQNVTLSCEQNLNHDAMYWYRQDPGQGLRLIYYSQIVNDFQKGDIAEGYSVSREKKESFPLTVTSAQKNPTAFYLCASSIGSVSGLETQYFGPGTRLLVL.

This sequence joins TRBV27 and TRBJ2-5; TRBD1 aligns across 7 bases. The CDR3 sequence is 16 residues long. Looked up from germline, CDR1 is MNHEY and CDR2 is SMNVEV (reference sequence). The ends lost 2 bases at V and 6 bases at J; junction bases unmatched: 12. The CDR3 DNA is TGTGCCAGCAGTTTAAGGGGTGGGGTACAGGGGAAGACCCAGTACTTC. Protein: CASSLRGGVQGKTQYF.

V usage is TRBV4-1 and J usage is TRBJ2-5; TRBD2 aligns across 14 bases. V dropped 4 bases and J dropped 2; count of bases not matched to a gene: 9. The germline V gene has CDR1 MGHRA and CDR2 YSYEKL. This CDR3 contains 18 residues. The CDR3 DNA reads as TGCGCCAGCAGCCGGGGACTAGCGGGGGCCCAACGACAAGAGACCCAGTACTTC. This sequence encodes CASSRGLAGAQRQETQYF.

The genes are TRBV12-5 and TRBJ2-7, with D maybe TRBD1 (5 bases). Per the germline V gene, CDR1 is LGHNT and CDR2 is FRNRAP. The CDR3 extends over 16 amino acids. The germline V and J ends were trimmed by 4 bases and 0 bases, with 16 bases remaining between them. CDR3: CASGSSGRVISYEQYF. The CDR3 region has the DNA TGTGCTAGTGGTTCCTCCGGCAGGGTCATCTCCTACGAGCAGTACTTC. The full variable domain, in which reference TRBV12-5 and TRBJ2-7 provide the parts outside the CDR3, is DARVTQTPRHKVTEMGQEVTMRCQPILGHNTVFWYRQTMMQGLELLAYFRNRAPLDDSGMPKDRFSAEMPDATLATLKIQPSEPRDSAVYFCASGSSGRVISYEQYFGPGTRLTVT.

The chain joins TRBV12-5 to TRBJ2-2; D possibly corresponds to TRBD1 (5 bases). Germline loops: CDR1 LGHNT, CDR2 FRNRAP. The CDR3 runs 15 residues. The germline V and J ends were trimmed by 4 bases and 1 base, with 10 bases remaining between them. CDR3 sequence: CASGSDSWNTGELFF. The DNA of the CDR3 is TGTGCTAGTGGTTCTGACAGTTGGAACACCGGGGAGCTGTTTTTT. The full variable domain, rest sourced from reference TRBV12-5 and TRBJ2-2, is DARVTQTPRHKVTEMGQEVTMRCQPILGHNTVFWYRQTMMQGLELLAYFRNRAPLDDSGMPKDRFSAEMPDATLATLKIQPSEPRDSAVYFCASGSDSWNTGELFFGEGSRLTVL.

The J gene is TRBJ1-2, the V gene TRBV11-2, with D possibly TRBD1 on 6 matching bases. With 5 bases removed from V and 8 bases from J, the gap between germline ends came to 15 bases. There are 13 residues in the CDR3. The germline gives CDR1 SGHAT, CDR2 FQNNGV. The CDR3 sequence is CASSPHRASGYTF. The DNA of the CDR3 is TGTGCCAGCAGCCCGCACAGGGCTTCGGGCTACACCTTC. Combining the CDR3 with reference TRBV11-2 and TRBJ1-2 gives the whole variable domain EAGVAQSPRYKIIEKRQSVAFWCNPISGHATLYWYQQILGQGPKLLIQFQNNGVVDDSQLPKDRFSAERLKGVDSTLKIQPAKLEDSAVYLCASSPHRASGYTFGSGTRLTVV.

CDR3 amino acids: CASSLLAPSTDTQYF. The CDR3 DNA follows: TGCGCCAGCAGTCTACTAGCGCCTAGCACAGATACGCAGTATTTT. The chain has TRBV4-1 and TRBJ2-3; 7 bases match TRBD2. This CDR3 spans 15 amino acids. The V segment lost 6 bases and the J segment 0 bases; nucleotides outside the gene matches: 6. Looked up from germline, CDR1 is MGHRA and CDR2 is YSYEKL.

The V and J genes are TRBV6-5 and TRBJ2-1; a possible D gene is TRBD2 (5 bases). The CDR3 contains 15 residues. V was trimmed by 6 bases and J by 2 bases, leaving 14 bases between them. Germline loops: CDR1 MNHEY, CDR2 SVGAGI. CDR3 sequence: CASRSVGDAYNEQFF. In DNA, the CDR3 is TGTGCCAGCAGGTCAGTGGGAGATGCCTACAATGAGCAGTTCTTC.

A single count supports this clone. The same CDR3 can be traced to other DNA sequences in this sample. The chain is built from TRBV5-1 and TRBJ1-1; D gene unclear. The CDR3 totals 13 residues. Germline values: CDR1 SGHRS, CDR2 YFSETQ. The V gene lost 0 bases and the J gene lost 4 bases, with 7 bases spanning the gap. Here the CDR3 DNA reads TGCGCCAGCAGCTTGGGGGGTTCCACTGAAGCTTTCTTT. Translated, it gives CASSLGGSTEAFF.

The chain employs TRBV2 and TRBJ1-5; D is uncertain. V lost 1 base, J lost 0 bases, and 7 bases lay in between. CDR3 length: 15 amino acids. Germline values: CDR1 SNHLY, CDR2 FYNNEI. CDR3 in DNA: TGTGCCAGCAGTGAAGAGGTGTTTAGCAATCAGCCCCAGCATTTT. Its translation is CASSEEVFSNQPQHF.

The chain couples TRBV6-1 to TRBJ2-7, with D unresolved. The CDR3 is made up of 14 amino acids. Trimming took 7 bases from V and 3 from J, leaving 16 bases between them. Germline CDR1 and CDR2: MNHNS and SASEGT. The DNA of the CDR3 is TGTGCCAGCACCGACTGGTTTGGGGTCTACGAGCAGTACTTC. Amino acid sequence: CASTDWFGVYEQYF.

This rearrangement joins TRBV7-2 to TRBJ1-6; D not certain. The CDR3 is 14 amino acids. Germline CDR1 and CDR2: SGHTA and FQGNSA. V dropped 2 bases and J dropped 9 bases, with 11 bases sitting between them. CDR3 in DNA: TGTGCCAGCAGCTTAAATTCAGGCAGTTCACCCCTCCACTTT. Amino acids: CASSLNSGSSPLHF.

The chain couples TRBV6-4 to TRBJ1-1; no clear D gene. V gave up 5 bases and J gave up 0 bases, with 7 bases separating them. This CDR3 comprises 13 residues. Germline CDR1 and CDR2: MRHNA and SNTAGT. In nucleotides, the CDR3 is TGTGCCAGCAGTCATGAGATGAACACTGAAGCTTTCTTT. Residues: CASSHEMNTEAFF.

The rearrangement uses TRBV9 and TRBJ2-2; 8 nucleotides line up with TRBD2. J lost 7 bases, V lost 3 bases, and 8 bases had no gene match. The length of the CDR3 is 15 residues. Per germline, CDR1 SGDLS and CDR2 YYNGEE. The CDR3 is CASSGAGTSGGELFF. The DNA of the CDR3 is TGTGCCAGCAGCGGCGCCGGGACTAGTGGCGGGGAGCTGTTTTTT.

The chain employs TRBV19 and TRBJ2-2; the D gene is possibly TRBD1 (6 bases). Per the germline V gene, CDR1 is LNHDA and CDR2 is SQIVND (reference sequence). The V and J ends lost 2 bases and 1 base respectively, with 11 bases between them. The CDR3 totals 16 residues. The CDR3 nucleotides are TGTGCCAGTAGTATATATCCGACAGGGAACACCGGGGAGCTGTTTTTT. This gives the protein CASSIYPTGNTGELFF.

The chain recombines TRBV9 with TRBJ2-1; 10 bases are shared with TRBD2. J was trimmed by 4 bases and V by 4 bases; bases with no gene match: 8. CDR3 length: 16 residues. Germline V gives CDR1 SGDLS, CDR2 YYNGEE. DNA for the CDR3: TGTGCCAGCAGCCAGAGTCCTAGCGGGGGTTACAATGAGCAGTTCTTC. Residues: CASSQSPSGGYNEQFF. Together with reference TRBV9 and TRBJ2-1, the CDR3 gives the full variable domain: DSGVTQTPKHLITATGQRVTLRCSPRSGDLSVYWYQQSLDQGLQFLIQYYNGEERAKGNILERFSAQQFPDLHSELNLSSLELGDSALYFCASSQSPSGGYNEQFFGPGTRLTVL.